These 19 T cell receptor beta chains originate from one sample sequenced in a study of T cell responses to AZD1222 COVID-19 vaccine. Repertoires were generated with immunoSEQ multiplex PCR, while TCRdb's copy carries only in-frame clones and drops some. The sample lists approximately 210,000 clones, 90% to 95% occurring once. The source material was peripheral blood, sampled 28 days after the second dose of the MenACWY control vaccine. The receptor set was obtained from an adult who received the MenACWY meningococcal vaccine as a control.

In DNA form, the CDR3 reads TGTGCCTGGAGTCTGGGTGGACAGGGGTTCTACGAGCAGTACTTC. Its protein is CAWSLGGQGFYEQYF. V is TRBV30 and J is TRBJ2-7, with 9 bases identical to TRBD1. CDR1 and CDR2 (germline): GTSNPN, SVGIG (reference sequence). V was pared by 2 bases and J by 3 bases, with 8 bases of the junction left unmatched. The CDR3 has 15 amino acids.

This chain uses TRBV5-1 with TRBJ1-3; tentative D call: TRBD1 (6 bases). CDR3 length equals 16 residues. Deletions cut 4 bases from V and 0 bases from J, with 14 bases between. CDR1 and CDR2 (germline): SGHRS, YFSETQ. Here the CDR3 DNA reads TGCGCCAGCAGCCTTATTCCAGGGGTCTCTGGAAACACCATATATTTT. Protein product: CASSLIPGVSGNTIYF.

This chain links TRBV29-1 with TRBJ2-7; D is undetermined. The germline V gene has CDR1 SQVTM and CDR2 ANQGSEA. CDR3 length equals 9 residues. DNA of the CDR3: TGCGGTAGGTCCTACGAGCAGTACTTC. Translated: CGRSYEQYF.

The chain joins TRBV24-1 to TRBJ2-7; 9 bases line up with TRBD1. CDR1 is KGHDR and CDR2 is SFDVKD in the germline V gene. V lost 4 bases and J lost 5; bases outside the gene matches: 5. This CDR3 has 14 amino acids. DNA of the CDR3: TGTGCCACCAGTGACGTTAGACAGGGGGACGAGCAGTACTTC. Protein sequence: CATSDVRQGDEQYF.

This chain links TRBV6-2 or TRBV6-3 with TRBJ1-6, with 10 nucleotides matching TRBD1. The CDR3 runs to 19 residues. J gave up 0 bases and V 6 bases, and 11 bases lay outside the gene matches. Germline CDR1 and CDR2: MNHEY and SVGEGT. The CDR3 here is CASSPFGTGASSYNSPLHF. The CDR3 DNA follows: TGTGCCAGCAGCCCCTTCGGGACAGGGGCAAGCTCCTATAATTCACCCCTCCACTTT.

The gene calls are TRBV2 and TRBJ1-5, with a weak D call TRBD1 (6 bases). V shed 3 bases and J shed 7 bases, with 13 bases lying between them. CDR1 SNHLY and CDR2 FYNNEI come from the germline V gene. The CDR3 is 14 amino acids. The chain's CDR3 is CASSDSTGDQPQHF. CDR3 nucleotides: TGTGCCAGCAGTGACTCGACAGGCGACCAGCCCCAGCATTTT.

The chain couples TRBV5-4 to TRBJ2-1; D may be TRBD1 (6 bases). In germline, CDR1 is SGHNT, CDR2 YYREEE (reference sequence). The CDR3 is 14 residues long. Trimming removed 4 bases from V and 6 bases from J, with 14 bases in between. DNA for the CDR3: TGTGCCAGCAGCGTCACAGGGTTGGGCAATGAGCAGTTCTTC. Translated: CASSVTGLGNEQFF.

This chain uses TRBV28 with TRBJ1-5, with unresolved D. V lost 6 bases to trimming and J lost 1 base, with 10 bases between them. The CDR3 is 14 residues long. Germline values: CDR1 MDHEN, CDR2 SYDVKM. The CDR3 DNA follows: TGTGCCAGCAGGGGTTCGAGAAGCAATCAGCCCCAGCATTTT. This sequence encodes CASRGSRSNQPQHF.

This sequence joins TRBV29-1 and TRBJ2-5; 7 bases line up with TRBD2. This CDR3 is 15 amino acids long. V gave up 5 bases and J gave up 2 bases; unmatched junction bases: 11. CDR1 SQVTM and CDR2 ANQGSEA come from the germline V gene. Here the CDR3 reads CSVSGTKVGQETQYF. CDR3 DNA sequence: TGCAGCGTTTCCGGGACTAAAGTAGGGCAAGAGACCCAGTACTTC.

V usage is TRBV7-9 and J usage is TRBJ2-3, with 7 bases lining up with TRBD1. This CDR3 has 15 amino acids. The germline CDR1 and CDR2 sequences are SEHNR and FQNEAQ (reference sequence). V lost 5 bases, J lost 0 bases, and 5 bases stayed unmatched. The CDR3 loop is CASSRGDSSTDTQYF. The DNA for the CDR3 is TGTGCCAGCAGCCGAGGGGACAGTAGCACAGATACGCAGTATTTT.

This clone was counted a few times. The genes are TRBV28 and TRBJ1-5; D is possibly TRBD1 (6 bases). Germline loops: CDR1 MDHEN, CDR2 SYDVKM. Trimming pared 5 bases from V and 1 base from J, leaving 15 bases between. CDR3 size: 16 residues. CDR3 coding DNA: TGTGCCAGCAGTCTGCCCCCTGGGGGCAGCAATCAGCCCCAGCATTTT. Translation gives CASSLPPGGSNQPQHF.

The V gene is TRBV27, the J gene TRBJ2-1, with TRBD2 matching over 7 bases. The J segment lost 3 bases and the V segment lost 7 bases, leaving 12 bases of the junction unmatched. This CDR3 region has 16 residues. Looked up from germline, CDR1 is MNHEY and CDR2 is SMNVEV (reference sequence). The CDR3 DNA sequence: TGTGCCAGCAATCCTCGGGCGGGAGTTTACTACAATGAGCAGTTCTTC. Translated, it gives CASNPRAGVYYNEQFF.

The rearrangement links TRBV11-3 to TRBJ1-1; no firm D call. V lost 1 base and J 7 bases, leaving 13 bases between the germline ends. Per germline, CDR1 SGHNT and CDR2 YENEEA. This CDR3 is built from 14 residues. CDR3 coding DNA: TGTGCCAGCAGCTTAGCTTTGGGAGTGGGTGAAGCTTTCTTT. As protein: CASSLALGVGEAFF.

The J gene is TRBJ1-1, the V gene TRBV11-2, with D uncertain. CDR3 size: 16 residues. Between the trimmed V and J ends, which lost 1 base and 5 bases, there was a span of 17 bases. Germline loops: CDR1 SGHAT, CDR2 FQNNGV. CDR3 in DNA: TGTGCCAGCAGCTTAGGTGGTGCATGGGGAGGAACTGAAGCTTTCTTT. Its translation is CASSLGGAWGGTEAFF.

This clone appeared once. The chain uses TRBV27 and TRBJ2-1; the D gene is possibly TRBD2 (6 bases). Deletions cut 3 bases from V and 6 bases from J, with 18 bases between. The CDR3 is 16 amino acids. Germline V CDR1 and CDR2: MNHEY, SMNVEV (reference sequence). CDR3 bases: TGTGCCAGCAGTTTCCGGCCCGGGACTCCTATCAATGAGCAGTTCTTC. Protein sequence: CASSFRPGTPINEQFF.

The chain uses TRBV9 and TRBJ2-2, with 8 nucleotides matching TRBD2. This CDR3 has 16 amino acids. Germline V lookup: CDR1 SGDLS, CDR2 YYNGEE. Unmatched junction bases numbered 6, after V lost 3 bases and J lost 2 bases. CDR3 in amino acids: CASSDRGTSNTGELFF. The CDR3 DNA sequence: TGTGCCAGCAGCGACCGCGGGACTAGTAACACCGGGGAGCTGTTTTTT.

The gene calls are TRBV13 and TRBJ2-5, with 9 bases that match TRBD2. CDR1 PRHDT and CDR2 FYEKMQ come from the germline V gene (reference sequence). CDR3 size: 15 residues. V was pared by 2 bases and J by 4 bases, with 5 bases of the junction left unmatched. CDR3 in amino acids: CASSLWRGGLETQYF. CDR3 sequence (DNA): TGTGCCAGCAGCTTATGGCGGGGGGGCTTAGAGACCCAGTACTTC.

This clone is a singleton in its sample. The chain links TRBV5-1 to TRBJ2-7; D may be TRBD2 (6 bases). Trimming stripped 3 bases from V and 0 bases from J, with 10 bases between. The CDR3 runs to 14 residues. The V gene's germline CDR1 is SGHRS and CDR2 YFSETQ. The CDR3 protein is CASSWDGSSYEQYF. CDR3 nucleotides: TGCGCCAGCAGCTGGGACGGGAGCTCCTACGAGCAGTACTTC.

This clone has more than one count but fewer than ten. This rearrangement joins TRBV28 to TRBJ2-1; possible D gene TRBD2, 7 bases. This CDR3 comprises 21 residues. V was cut by 3 bases and J by 2 bases, with 29 bases left in between. The germline V gene has CDR1 MDHEN and CDR2 SYDVKM. DNA for the CDR3: TGTGCCAGCAGTTTTTTGGTGGGGACCGAGCGGGACATGAGGCCCTACAATGAGCAGTTCTTC. It is translated as CASSFLVGTERDMRPYNEQFF.